Sequencing of this TCR beta chain was carried out in a study of cytomegalovirus exposure and HLA in healthy donors. Trimming left V 4 bases short and J 0 bases short, with 10 bases between. Germline V gives CDR1 ENHRY, CDR2 SYGVKD. The CDR3 is made up of 16 amino acids. Whole-study findings and limits: There were some V segments, including TRBV6-2 and TRBV6-3, excluded as indistinguishable. Accurate prediction of HLA-A and HLA-B alleles (for most subjects) was reportedly achieved from TCR beta sequences. In a later analysis, specific HLA alleles were associated with around 17,000 TCR beta sequences at a 0.05 false discovery rate.

Nominal health characterized the donors when sampled, though unrecorded immune exposures were likely. This clone was counted a single time. The antigen remains unidentified. PCR used 60 Vbeta primers and 13 Jbeta primers. Produced via immunoSEQ multiplex PCR; TCRdb's table is partial and in-frame only. The sample lists 150,000 to 200,000 clones; roughly 76% were seen once. The genes are TRBV10-3 and TRBJ2-6; unclear D gene. The sequenced sample was PBMCs. The sequence was collected from a human donor in good health. The CDR3 bases are TGTGCCATCAGTGGTAGTCTAGACTCTGGGGCCAACGTCCTGACTTTC. Its translation: CAISGSLDSGANVLTF.